The source of this TCR beta chain is a study of a mutant IDH1 vaccine in newly diagnosed glioma. The time point denotes: baseline, week 1 (first vaccination visit). The treatment was: pre-vaccination baseline after standard-of-care therapy. Those who donated had recent WHO grade 3 or 4 IDH1-mutant, ATRX-lost astrocytomas. Here immunoSEQ multiplex PCR was the method, and the copy in TCRdb shows in-frame clones only, minus some. Of 30,000 to 40,000 clones listed, 60% to 80% were seen once; the top ten hold approximately 9.9%. The sequences come from PBMCs, collected from a glioma patient treated with radiotherapy, temozolomide or both. The receptor was isolated from a man aged 35 to 55 with glioma. Some clones in this sample may be carry-over from other donors' samples.

The CDR3 nucleotides are TGTGCCAGCAGCTTACAGAGTTCCTACGAGCAGTACTTC. This encodes CASSLQSSYEQYF. V is TRBV7-2 and J is TRBJ2-7, with unresolved D. The CDR3 consists of 13 residues. Germline assignment: CDR1 SGHTA and CDR2 FQGNSA. Trimming shortened V by 2 bases and J by 1 base, and 6 bases separated the two germline ends. Based on the CDR3 plus reference TRBV7-2 and TRBJ2-7, the full variable domain is GAGVSQSPSNKVTEKGKDVELRCDPISGHTALYWYRQSLGQGLEFLIYFQGNSAPDKSGLPSDRFSAERTGGSVSTLTIQRTQQEDSAVYLCASSLQSSYEQYFGPGTRLTVT.